The rows below give T cell receptor beta chains drawn from one sample of a study of blood T cell repertoires in COVID-19. Profiling relied on immunoSEQ multiplex PCR, and the TCRdb table lists in-frame clones only, not all of them. Altogether about 140,000 clones are present, over 80% being singletons, with the ten largest covering 8% to 13%. The specimen was peripheral blood. The receptors here all came from a woman aged 80 or over with acute or convalescent COVID-19. The CDR3 runs from the conserved cysteine through the conserved F or W. Expanded clones are given a class, and other clones once, few, many or no size at all.

clone_size	j_call	cdr3_length	v_call	cdr3_aa
.	TRBJ1-6	13	TRBV18	CASSLGRDPPLHF
.	TRBJ1-1	13	TRBV6-5	CATKGDQNTEAFF
once	TRBJ1-6	15	TRBV4-2	CASRGDRNLNSPLHF
.	TRBJ1-1	16	TRBV15	CATSRERPGVGPEAFF
.	TRBJ1-4	14	TRBV18	CASSPGRENEKLFF
.	TRBJ1-3	11	TRBV12-3/TRBV12-4	CASSLRYTIYF
few	TRBJ1-1	16	TRBV7-6	CASSFFSQGAQTEAFF
.	TRBJ1-4	14	TRBV5-1	CASSPRGANEKLFF
.	TRBJ1-2	14	TRBV6-5	CASSPTGMLYGYTF
.	TRBJ2-7	13	TRBV6-4	CASSETSGSEQYF
.	TRBJ1-2	16	TRBV7-9	CASSAARTGGNYGYTF
.	TRBJ1-1	19	TRBV14	CASSTRPKRQGSSRTEAFF
.	TRBJ2-2	17	TRBV6-1	CASSGGTGSANTGELFF
.	TRBJ1-5	15	TRBV7-2	CASSWLTGKNQPQHF
.	TRBJ2-1	16	TRBV19	CASREERGGSRAEQFF
few	TRBJ1-4	15	TRBV5-5	CASSLVGGLNEKLFF
.	TRBJ2-1	13	TRBV3-1/TRBV3-2	CASSQGLLNEQFF
.	TRBJ1-3	12	TRBV6-5	CASSYSGNTIYF
.	TRBJ1-3	16	TRBV6-6	CASSSKGTGRGNTIYF
once	TRBJ2-7	14	TRBV6-2/TRBV6-3	CASSSRGGPYEQYF
.	TRBJ1-1	14	TRBV6-6	CASIKRQENTEAFF
.	TRBJ1-2	14	TRBV3-1/TRBV3-2	CASGRAGESYGYTF
.	TRBJ1-2	14	TRBV9	CASSVGSANYGYTF
.	TRBJ1-2	13	TRBV29-1	CSVGGVMGGGYTF